This T cell receptor (beta chain) was profiled in a study of T cell responses to AZD1222 COVID-19 vaccine. Looking at the study overall: Combined were second doses at about 4 or about 12 weeks.

This table comes from immunoSEQ multiplex PCR, and its TCRdb copy is limited to in-frame clones, with some not included. The data show about 120,000 clones, approximately 89% seen once. The TCR was taken from an adult in good health. The starting material was peripheral blood, obtained on day 0 of AZD1222 vaccination.

CDR3 nucleotide sequence: TGTGCCAGTAGTATAGCCTACGGGACAAGCTACGAGCAGTACTTC. Amino acids: CASSIAYGTSYEQYF. This chain connects TRBV19 to TRBJ2-7; D perhaps matches TRBD1 (6 bases). Trimming cost V 1 base and J 3 bases, with 13 bases left between them. Per germline, CDR1 LNHDA and CDR2 SQIVND (reference sequence). CDR3 length: 15 residues.